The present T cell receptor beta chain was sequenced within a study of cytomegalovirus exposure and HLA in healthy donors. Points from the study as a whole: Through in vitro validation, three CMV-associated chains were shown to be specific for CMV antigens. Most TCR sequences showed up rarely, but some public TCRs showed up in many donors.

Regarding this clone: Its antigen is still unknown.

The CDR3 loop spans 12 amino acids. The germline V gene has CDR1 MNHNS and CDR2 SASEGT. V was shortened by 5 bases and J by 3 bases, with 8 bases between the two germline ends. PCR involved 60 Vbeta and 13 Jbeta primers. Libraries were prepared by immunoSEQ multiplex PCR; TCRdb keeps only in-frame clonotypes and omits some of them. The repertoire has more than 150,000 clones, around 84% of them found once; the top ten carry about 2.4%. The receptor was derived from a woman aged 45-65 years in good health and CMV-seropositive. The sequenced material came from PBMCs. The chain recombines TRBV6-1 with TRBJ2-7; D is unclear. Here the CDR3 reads CASSPQIYEQYF. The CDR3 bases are TGTGCCAGCAGTCCACAGATCTACGAGCAGTACTTC.